Listed here is a single TCR beta chain. The trim removed 7 bases at V and 5 bases at J, leaving 8 bases unmatched. Germline lookup yields CDR1 SGHTA and CDR2 FQGNSA. This CDR3 is built from 16 residues. PCR primers comprised 60 Vbeta and 13 Jbeta primers. Measured with immunoSEQ multiplex PCR; TCRdb has only the in-frame clones, and not every one. The sample table sets out 150,000 to 200,000 clones. The data originate from a study of cytomegalovirus exposure and HLA in healthy donors. This TCR derives from a woman aged 18-29 years in good health and CMV-seropositive. The chain uses TRBV7-2 and TRBJ2-5; 15 bases are a match to TRBD2. Sequencing used PBMCs. This chain's CDR3 is CASTGLAGGPGETQYF. The CDR3 nucleotides read TGTGCCAGCACCGGACTAGCGGGGGGGCCTGGGGAGACCCAGTACTTC.